This TCR beta chain was recorded in a study of cytomegalovirus exposure and HLA in healthy donors listed by TCRdb under 2017. Regarding the research as a whole: A later analysis indicated that the roughly 120 validation repertoires were generated on the platform also employed for the approximately 690 repertoires of the first cohort. The study aimed to test whether cataloging public T cell receptors could reveal signatures of past pathogen exposure. A separate validation cohort of over a hundred different subjects was used in addition to the 666-subject first cohort. High-throughput TCR immunosequencing, statistical association of individual TCRs with disease status, and machine learning were combined to predict cytomegalovirus infection status. What the authors observed across the whole study: The validation cohort had no HLA typing available for a later analysis, so co-occurrence within that cohort was assessed over all 120 or so repertoires. Subsequent analysis determined that TCRs grouped into clusters in the first cohort also showed a tendency toward co-occurrence across the approximately 120 validation repertoires, and roughly 95% of cluster scores exceeded 0. It was suggested by the authors that the approach could potentially be generalized to other disease states and immunological phenotypes. While some public TCRs were present in many individuals, most TCR sequences turned up only very rarely across donors. A few of the identified cytomegalovirus-associated TCR beta chains were confirmed in vitro to be specific for cytomegalovirus antigens. Cytomegalovirus status was reported to be diagnosed by the classifier with high specificity and sensitivity in both the original and validation cohorts. The study gave a list of around 170 TCR beta chains associated with cytomegalovirus.

Separate from the approximately 700-subject first cohort, the validation cohort of some 130 subjects was the group to which the donors belonged. A remark on this clone: Its recognized antigen is unknown. No qualities accompany the bases; no much larger clone lies one base away.

The method behind the library was the immunoSEQ multiplex PCR assay. The authors' analysis ran thus. A statistical classification framework was developed to diagnose cytomegalovirus status using the catalog of TCR beta chain sequences. The table was pulled from immuneACCESS by TCRdb, which kept in-frame rearrangements only. Such tables lose some clones; where checked, under half of the loss comes from unresolved V genes, and the rest has no known cause. Clone size and the V and J calls come from that table; the DNA yielded D and trimming. Present in this sample are about 110,000 clones, under 97% of which were seen just once. Roughly 0.66% of the sample is taken by the ten largest. From the germline V gene, CDR1 is SGHDT and CDR2 is YYEEEE. The junction carries 13 bases between V and J, which are trimmed by 4 bases and 2 bases respectively. There are 14 amino acids in the CDR3, from cysteine to phenylalanine inclusive. Only CDR3 DNA is held: 42 bases, read in frame from base 1.

This receptor chain uses TRBV5-6 and TRBJ2-7; TRBD1 is a weak D gene call, 6 bases matching. Specimen: PBMCs. This clonotype was sampled from a woman aged 18-30 years in good health and CMV-seronegative. The sequenced DNA is TGTGCCAGCAGCCGCGGACAGTACCCCTACGAGCAGTACTTC. This yields the protein CASSRGQYPYEQYF.